The 20 T cell receptor beta chains in this list originate from one sample, sequenced in a study of cytomegalovirus exposure and HLA in healthy donors. Amplification used 60 Vbeta primers and 13 Jbeta primers. Profiling relied on immunoSEQ multiplex PCR, and the TCRdb table lists in-frame clones only, not all of them. The sample has 150,000 to 170,000 clones, about 68% seen once. Sample: PBMCs. These receptors came from a man in his thirties or forties in good health and CMV-seronegative.

The CDR3, as DNA: TGTGCCAGCCGTTGGACTAGCACAGATACGCAGTATTTT. This gives the protein CASRWTSTDTQYF. The rearrangement joins TRBV6-5 to TRBJ2-3; weak D call: TRBD2 (5 bases). V shed 8 bases and J shed 0 bases, with 9 bases lying between them. Per the germline V gene, CDR1 is MNHEY and CDR2 is SVGAGI. The CDR3 loop spans 13 amino acids.

The chain has TRBV30 and TRBJ1-1, with 7 nucleotides matching TRBD1. V lost 4 bases and J lost 6; bases outside the gene matches: 8. Germline CDR1 GTSNPN, CDR2 SVGIG (reference sequence). This CDR3 is built from 13 residues. The CDR3, as DNA: TGTGCCTGGACCCCGACAGGGACCGCTGAAGCTTTCTTT. Translation: CAWTPTGTAEAFF. Based on the CDR3 plus reference TRBV30 and TRBJ1-1, the full variable domain is SQTIHQWPATLVQPVGSPLSLECTVEGTSNPNLYWYRQAAGRGLQLLFYSVGIGQISSEVPQNLSASRPQDRQFILSSKKLLLSDSGFYLCAWTPTGTAEAFFGQGTRLTVV.

The chain carries TRBV29-1 and TRBJ2-5, with 9 nucleotides matching TRBD1. Germline V gene lookup returns CDR1 SQVTM and CDR2 ANQGSEA. The CDR3 runs 12 residues. V shed 7 bases and J 4 bases; nucleotides not matched to a gene: 4. The CDR3 DNA reads TGCAGCGCCGGACAGGGGTCAGAGACCCAGTACTTC. Its protein is CSAGQGSETQYF.

DNA for the CDR3: TGTGCCAGCAGCCAAGAAAGCGGCGCCCCGGAGGAGACCCAGTACTTC. This codes for CASSQESGAPEETQYF. The chain joins TRBV4-2 to TRBJ2-5; possible D gene TRBD2, 5 bases. The V gene's germline CDR1 is LGHNA and CDR2 YNFKEQ. The CDR3 totals 16 residues. Deletions cut 0 bases from V and 5 bases from J, with 16 bases between.

The chain links TRBV28 to TRBJ2-2; the D is unclear. Germline V gene lookup returns CDR1 MDHEN and CDR2 SYDVKM. The CDR3 spans 13 residues. V was clipped by 5 bases and J by 7 bases, with 11 bases between them. The DNA of the CDR3 is TGTGCCAGCAGTGTCACCGTCGGCGGGGAGCTGTTTTTT. Amino acids: CASSVTVGGELFF.

This chain uses TRBV25-1 with TRBJ2-1, with D perhaps TRBD1 (5 bases). The V gene's germline CDR1 is MGHDK and CDR2 SYGVNS. Trimming took off 2 bases at V and 4 bases at J, with 21 bases between the two ends. The CDR3 extends over 18 amino acids. CDR3 DNA: TGTGCCAGCAGTGAACCCCACCAGACGGAAAAGGGGTACAATGAGCAGTTCTTC. This gives the protein CASSEPHQTEKGYNEQFF.

The chain employs TRBV6-5 and TRBJ1-2, with D unclear. Between the trimmed V and J ends, which lost 8 bases and 6 bases, there was a span of 10 bases. CDR1 is MNHEY, CDR2 SVGAGI, per germline. The CDR3 is 11 residues long. In DNA, the CDR3 is TGTGCCAGCTCAGCAGGCCATGGCTACACCTTC. This sequence encodes CASSAGHGYTF.

The chain employs TRBV29-1 and TRBJ2-7, with TRBD2 matching 8 bases. The CDR3 is 16 residues long. Germline-derived CDR1 and CDR2 are SQVTM and ANQGSEA. Trimming took 5 bases from V and 2 from J; bases not matched to a gene: 14. This CDR3 is CSVPGGSGAPAYEQYF. CDR3 nucleotide sequence: TGCAGCGTTCCCGGCGGTAGCGGGGCTCCCGCCTACGAGCAGTACTTC.

The V gene is TRBV19, the J gene TRBJ2-7; 7 nucleotides agree with TRBD1. Germline CDR1 reads LNHDA; CDR2 reads SQIVND (reference sequence). This CDR3 spans 15 amino acids. J was trimmed by 2 bases and V by 1 base; bases with no gene match: 5. CDR3 DNA: TGTGCCAGTAGTATAGGCCGGGACAGCGCCTACGAGCAGTACTTC. This gives the protein CASSIGRDSAYEQYF.

The chain recombines TRBV2 with TRBJ1-1, with D possibly being TRBD1 (5 bases). CDR3 length: 15 residues. The V and J ends lost 3 bases and 4 bases respectively, with 15 bases between them. The germline V gene has CDR1 SNHLY and CDR2 FYNNEI. CDR3 sequence (DNA): TGTGCCAGCAGTGAGGGGGTAGCGGAGGGCACTGAAGCTTTCTTT. Amino acids: CASSEGVAEGTEAFF.

The genes are TRBV28 and TRBJ2-2; D is possibly TRBD1 (6 bases). Germline CDR1 is MDHEN and CDR2 is SYDVKM. The ends were cut back, 5 bases at V and 0 bases at J, with 10 bases in the middle. The CDR3 runs 15 residues. CDR3 protein: CASSVGTSNTGELFF. The CDR3 DNA is TGTGCCAGCAGTGTCGGGACATCGAACACCGGGGAGCTGTTTTTT.

This clone was seen just once. Other DNA sequences within the sample encode an identical CDR3. The chain carries TRBV6-1 and TRBJ2-2; D is unclear. The CDR3 has 13 residues. Germline V gives CDR1 MNHNS, CDR2 SASEGT. V was clipped by 0 bases and J by 5 bases, with 4 bases between them. CDR3 region: CASSEALTGELFF. Here the CDR3 DNA reads TGTGCCAGCAGTGAAGCCCTTACCGGGGAGCTGTTTTTT.

This clone was counted a single time. The chain links TRBV27 to TRBJ2-2, with D uncertain. The CDR3 is made up of 15 amino acids. The germline V and J ends were trimmed by 3 bases and 2 bases, with 10 bases remaining between them. In germline, CDR1 is MNHEY, CDR2 SMNVEV (reference sequence). The CDR3 sequence is CASSFLAANTGELFF. CDR3 sequence (DNA): TGTGCCAGCAGTTTTTTGGCGGCCAACACCGGGGAGCTGTTTTTT.

The gene calls are TRBV7-2 and TRBJ2-7, with 9 bases matching TRBD2. CDR1 SGHTA and CDR2 FQGNSA come from the germline V gene. The CDR3 contains 15 residues. V shed 0 bases and J 2 bases; nucleotides not matched to a gene: 2. CDR3 region: CASSLAASGAYEQYF. The CDR3 bases are TGTGCCAGCAGCTTAGCGGCTAGCGGGGCCTACGAGCAGTACTTC.

J is TRBJ1-1 and V is TRBV2, with D tentatively TRBD1 (5 bases). Germline lookup yields CDR1 SNHLY and CDR2 FYNNEI. This CDR3 is built from 14 residues. Trimming pared 10 bases from V and 4 bases from J, leaving 19 bases between. The CDR3 sequence: CAIRPRGGITEAFF. DNA of the CDR3: TGTGCCATCCGGCCCCGGGGGGGAATCACTGAAGCTTTCTTT.

V is TRBV28 and J is TRBJ1-6; possible D gene TRBD1, 6 bases. The V gene lost 5 bases and the J gene lost 0 bases, with 11 bases spanning the gap. The CDR3 has 16 amino acids. Germline CDR1 is MDHEN and CDR2 is SYDVKM. The CDR3 DNA reads TGTGCCAGCAGTCGCCAGGGGATCTCCTATAATTCACCCCTCCACTTT. Encoded protein: CASSRQGISYNSPLHF.

The V and J genes are TRBV11-2 and TRBJ2-7, with D perhaps TRBD1 (5 bases). Trimming took 5 bases from V and 2 from J, leaving 10 bases between them. This CDR3 region has 13 residues. Germline loops: CDR1 SGHAT, CDR2 FQNNGV. The CDR3 sequence is CASSKRQPYEQYF. In DNA form, the CDR3 reads TGTGCCAGCAGCAAGAGACAGCCCTACGAGCAGTACTTC.

In nucleotides, the CDR3 is TGTGCCAGCAGGGGGGACACAGAGCAGTACTTC. It codes for CASRGDTEQYF. The chain combines TRBV2 with TRBJ2-7; perhaps TRBD1 as D (6 bases). V lost 6 bases to trimming and J lost 7 bases, with 10 bases between them. In germline, CDR1 is SNHLY, CDR2 FYNNEI. This CDR3 comprises 11 residues.

Written as DNA, the CDR3 is TGTGCCAGCTCACCATTAGGGGGCCAAGGCACTGAAGCTTTCTTT. It is translated as CASSPLGGQGTEAFF. V is TRBV18 and J is TRBJ1-1; 7 nucleotides match TRBD1. The CDR3 spans 15 residues. Germline CDR1 and CDR2: KGHSH and LQKENI. With 2 bases clipped from V and 4 bases from J, the junction kept 7 bases outside the gene matches.

The rearrangement links TRBV2 to TRBJ2-1, with 10 bases that match TRBD1. V shed 4 bases, J shed 6 bases, and the junction held 0 bases outside the gene matches. Germline CDR1 and CDR2: SNHLY and FYNNEI. The CDR3 runs to 13 residues. The DNA of the CDR3 is TGTGCCAGCAGTGGGACAGGGGGCAATGAGCAGTTCTTC. Translating it yields CASSGTGGNEQFF.